In its sample, the clone carrying this T cell receptor (beta chain) was seen once. What it binds is not known. This entry comes from a study of T cell responses to AZD1222 COVID-19 vaccine. Germline assignment: CDR1 LNHNV and CDR2 YYDKDF (reference sequence). The CDR3 totals 14 residues. The ends lost 2 bases at V and 7 bases at J; junction bases unmatched: 5. Study results and caveats: Females outnumbered males among donors, who were mostly white British; clonal diversity was possibly underestimated. Spike was spanned by vaccine-associated CD4 TCRs, which were dominant at 160-218 and 743-854. None of the repertoires were sampled until the peak T cell response had passed.

TCRdb keeps only in-frame clones here, not all; method: immunoSEQ multiplex PCR. The sample consists of some 150,000 clones, around 90% of them appearing once. This specimen consisted of peripheral blood, obtained 28 days after the second AZD1222 dose. The chain has TRBV15 and TRBJ1-1, with TRBD1 matching 9 bases. This TCR derives from an adult who received the AZD1222 COVID-19 vaccine. The CDR3 loop reads CATSRSQGAVEAFF. The CDR3 DNA is TGTGCCACCAGCAGATCACAGGGGGCGGTTGAAGCTTTCTTT.